Described below is a single T cell receptor beta chain sequence and its context. The antigen is undetermined. The sample comes from a study of regulatory T cells in long-lasting Graves disease. Described time point: newly diagnosed GD, antithyroid drugs for less than 3 months. Isolated PBMC RNA provided the starting material for the TCR library. Study-wide results and limits: Persistent-disease Graves' patients showed less TCR diversity than new cases. Persistent disease was associated with favored TRBV28 usage and with favored use of TRBJ1-2 and TRBJ2-5.

To make TCR beta libraries, researchers used iRepertoire HTBI primers and Arm-PCR of CDR3 regions. Per the study methods: Spanning all samples, the identified segments comprised some 66 TRBV and around 15 TRBJ. One entry per CDR3 protein results from TCRdb running MiXCR on the multiplex PCR reads. The V and J calls were not made by the authors but by TCRdb's processing. The table has just over 600,000 distinct CDR3 sequences, roughly 15% seen once; the top ten hold more than 15%. The CDR3 consists of 13 residues. Trimming removed 1 base at V and 8 bases at J, with 11 bases between. CDR1 LGHDT and CDR2 YNNKEL come from the germline V gene (reference sequence). These same data were also listed under a study on T cells in Graves' hyperthyroidism and ophthalmopathy.

This chain links TRBV3-1 with TRBJ1-2; D unresolved. The TCR sequence derives from a young woman with Graves disease. Sequencing was performed on peripheral blood mononuclear cells (PBMCs), taken at new diagnosis, from a patient treated with antithyroid drugs. The CDR3 spells CASSQGVGLGYTF. CDR3 DNA: TGTGCCAGCAGCCAAGGGGTGGGATTAGGCTACACCTTC. Variable domain in full (rest from reference TRBV3-1 and TRBJ1-2): DTAVSQTPKYLVTQMGNDKSIKCEQNLGHDTMYWYKQDSKKFLKIMFSYNNKELIINETVPNRFSPKSPDKAHLNLHINSLELGDSAVYFCASSQGVGLGYTFGSGTRLTVV.